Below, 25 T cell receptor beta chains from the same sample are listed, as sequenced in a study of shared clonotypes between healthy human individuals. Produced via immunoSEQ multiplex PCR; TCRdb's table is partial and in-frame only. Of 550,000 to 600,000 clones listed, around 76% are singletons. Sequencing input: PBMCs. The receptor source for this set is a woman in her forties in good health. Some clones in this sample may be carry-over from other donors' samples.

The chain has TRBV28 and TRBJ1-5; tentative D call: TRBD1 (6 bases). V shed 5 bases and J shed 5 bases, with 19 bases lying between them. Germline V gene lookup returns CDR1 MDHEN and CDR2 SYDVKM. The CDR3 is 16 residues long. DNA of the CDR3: TGTGCCAGCAGTCAGGTGGGCGGACAGTACGATCAGCCCCAGCATTTT. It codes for CASSQVGGQYDQPQHF.

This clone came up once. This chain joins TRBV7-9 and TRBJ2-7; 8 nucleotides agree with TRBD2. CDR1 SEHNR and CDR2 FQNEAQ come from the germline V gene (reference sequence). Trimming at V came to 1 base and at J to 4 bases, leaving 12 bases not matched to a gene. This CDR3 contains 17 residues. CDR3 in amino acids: CASSLGSGITRGYEQYF. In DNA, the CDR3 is TGTGCCAGCAGCTTAGGTAGCGGGATAACCCGGGGGTACGAGCAGTACTTC.

CDR3 region: CASSRTSGIEQFF. DNA for the CDR3: TGTGCCAGCAGTAGGACTAGCGGGATTGAGCAGTTCTTC. The chain has TRBV2 and TRBJ2-1; 12 positions agree with TRBD2. CDR3 length equals 13 residues. The germline V gene has CDR1 SNHLY and CDR2 FYNNEI. Trimming cost V 5 bases and J 9 bases; bases outside gene matches: 2. The full variable domain, completed using reference TRBV2 and TRBJ2-1, is EPEVTQTPSHQVTQMGQEVILRCVPISNHLYFYWYRQILGQKVEFLVSFYNNEISEKSEIFDDQFSVERPDGSNFTLKIRSTKLEDSAMYFCASSRTSGIEQFFGPGTRLTVL.

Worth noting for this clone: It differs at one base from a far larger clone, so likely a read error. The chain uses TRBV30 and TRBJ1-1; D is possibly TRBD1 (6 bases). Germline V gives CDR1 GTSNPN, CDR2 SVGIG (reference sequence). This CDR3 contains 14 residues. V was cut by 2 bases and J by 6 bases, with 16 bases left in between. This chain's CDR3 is CAWSPIRDTAEAFF. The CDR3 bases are TGTGCCTGGAGTCCCATAAGGGACACAGCTGAAGCTTTCTTT.

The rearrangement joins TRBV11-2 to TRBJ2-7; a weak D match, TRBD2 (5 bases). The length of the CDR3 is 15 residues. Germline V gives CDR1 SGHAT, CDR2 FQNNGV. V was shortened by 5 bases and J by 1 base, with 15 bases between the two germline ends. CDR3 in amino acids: CASSGVRVPSYEQYF. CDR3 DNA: TGTGCCAGCAGCGGGGTGCGGGTCCCTTCCTACGAGCAGTACTTC.

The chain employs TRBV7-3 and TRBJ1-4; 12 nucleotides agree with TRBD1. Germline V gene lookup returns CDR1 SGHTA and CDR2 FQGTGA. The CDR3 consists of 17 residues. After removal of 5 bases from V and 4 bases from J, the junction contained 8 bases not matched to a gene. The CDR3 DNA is TGTGCCAGCAGCAGCCGGGACAGGGGGCTTAATAATGAAAAACTGTTTTTT. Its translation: CASSSRDRGLNNEKLFF.

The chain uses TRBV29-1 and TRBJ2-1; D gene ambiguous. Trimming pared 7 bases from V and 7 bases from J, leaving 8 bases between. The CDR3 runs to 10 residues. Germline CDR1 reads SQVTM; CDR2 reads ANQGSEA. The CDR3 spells CSAVVNEQFF. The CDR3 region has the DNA TGCAGCGCCGTAGTGAATGAGCAGTTCTTC.

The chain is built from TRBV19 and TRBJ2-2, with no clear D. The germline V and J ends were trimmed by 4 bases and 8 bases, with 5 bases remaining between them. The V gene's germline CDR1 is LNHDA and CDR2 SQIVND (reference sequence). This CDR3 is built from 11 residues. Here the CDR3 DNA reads TGTGCCAGTAGTACCGCTGGGGAGCTGTTTTTT. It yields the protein CASSTAGELFF. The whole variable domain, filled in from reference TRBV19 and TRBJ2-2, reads DGGITQSPKYLFRKEGQNVTLSCEQNLNHDAMYWYRQDPGQGLRLIYYSQIVNDFQKGDIAEGYSVSREKKESFPLTVTSAQKNPTAFYLCASSTAGELFFGEGSRLTVL.

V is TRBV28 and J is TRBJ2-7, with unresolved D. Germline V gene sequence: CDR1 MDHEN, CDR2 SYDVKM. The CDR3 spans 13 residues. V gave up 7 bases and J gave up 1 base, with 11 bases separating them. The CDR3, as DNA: TGTGCCAGCAAAAGGGCCGGGTCCTACGAGCAGTACTTC. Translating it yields CASKRAGSYEQYF.

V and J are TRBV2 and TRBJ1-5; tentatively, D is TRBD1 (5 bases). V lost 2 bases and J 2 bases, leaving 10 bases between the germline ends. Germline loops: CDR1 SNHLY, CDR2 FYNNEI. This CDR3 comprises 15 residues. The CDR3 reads CASSERGGGNQPQHF. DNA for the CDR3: TGTGCCAGCAGTGAAAGGGGTGGTGGCAATCAGCCCCAGCATTTT.

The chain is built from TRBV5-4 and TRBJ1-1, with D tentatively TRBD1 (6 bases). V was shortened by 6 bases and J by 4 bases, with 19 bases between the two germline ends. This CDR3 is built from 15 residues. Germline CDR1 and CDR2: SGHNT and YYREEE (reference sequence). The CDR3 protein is CASTLAGGLLTEAFF. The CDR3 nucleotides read TGTGCCAGCACCCTGGCTGGGGGCTTGCTCACTGAAGCTTTCTTT. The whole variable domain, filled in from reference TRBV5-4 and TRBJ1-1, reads ETGVTQSPTHLIKTRGQQVTLRCSSQSGHNTVSWYQQALGQGPQFIFQYYREEENGRGNFPPRFSGLQFPNYSSELNVNALELDDSALYLCASTLAGGLLTEAFFGQGTRLTVV.

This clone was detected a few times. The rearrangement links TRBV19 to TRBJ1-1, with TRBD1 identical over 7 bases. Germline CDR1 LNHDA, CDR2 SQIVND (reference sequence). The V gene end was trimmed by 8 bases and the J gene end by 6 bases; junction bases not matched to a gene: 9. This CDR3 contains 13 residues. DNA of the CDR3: TGTGCCAGTCGGGCAGGGGGGGTCTCTGAAGCTTTCTTT. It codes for CASRAGGVSEAFF.

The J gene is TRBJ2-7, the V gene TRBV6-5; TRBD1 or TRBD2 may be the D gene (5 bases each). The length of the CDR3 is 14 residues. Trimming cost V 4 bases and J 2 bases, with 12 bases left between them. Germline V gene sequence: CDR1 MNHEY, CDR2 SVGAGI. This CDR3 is CASSFGTEAYEQYF. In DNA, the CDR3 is TGTGCCAGCAGTTTCGGGACGGAAGCCTACGAGCAGTACTTC.

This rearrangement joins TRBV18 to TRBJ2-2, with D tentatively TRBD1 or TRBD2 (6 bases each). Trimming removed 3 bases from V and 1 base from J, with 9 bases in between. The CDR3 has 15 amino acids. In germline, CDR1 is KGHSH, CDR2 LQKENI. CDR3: CASSPGGWNTGELFF. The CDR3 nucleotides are TGTGCCAGCTCACCGGGGGGCTGGAACACCGGGGAGCTGTTTTTT.

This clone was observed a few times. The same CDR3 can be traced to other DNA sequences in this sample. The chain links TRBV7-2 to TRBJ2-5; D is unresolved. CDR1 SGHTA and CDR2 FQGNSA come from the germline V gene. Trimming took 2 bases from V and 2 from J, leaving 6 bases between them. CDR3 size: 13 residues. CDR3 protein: CASSLPNQETQYF. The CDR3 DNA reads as TGTGCCAGCAGCTTACCAAATCAAGAGACCCAGTACTTC.

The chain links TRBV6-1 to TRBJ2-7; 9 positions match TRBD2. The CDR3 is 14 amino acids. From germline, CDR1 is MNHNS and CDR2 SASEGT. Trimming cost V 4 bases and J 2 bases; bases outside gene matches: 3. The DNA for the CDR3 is TGTGCCAGCAGTGGGACTAGCGTAGCCTACGAGCAGTACTTC. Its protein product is CASSGTSVAYEQYF.

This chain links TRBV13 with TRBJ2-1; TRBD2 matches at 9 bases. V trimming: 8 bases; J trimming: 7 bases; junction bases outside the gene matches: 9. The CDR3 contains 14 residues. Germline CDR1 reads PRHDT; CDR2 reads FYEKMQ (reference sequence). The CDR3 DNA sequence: TGTGCCAGCGGGGGCGTTAGCGGGAGAAATGAGCAGTTCTTC. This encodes CASGGVSGRNEQFF.

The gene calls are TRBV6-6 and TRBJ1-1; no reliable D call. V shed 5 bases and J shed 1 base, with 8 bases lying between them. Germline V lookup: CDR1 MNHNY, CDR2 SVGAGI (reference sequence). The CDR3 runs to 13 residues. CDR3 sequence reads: CASSTRENTEAFF. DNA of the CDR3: TGTGCCAGCAGTACCCGAGAGAACACTGAAGCTTTCTTT.

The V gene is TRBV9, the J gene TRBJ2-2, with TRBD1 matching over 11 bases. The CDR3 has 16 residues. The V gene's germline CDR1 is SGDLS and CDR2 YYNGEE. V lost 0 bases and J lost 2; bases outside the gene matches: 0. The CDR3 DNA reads TGTGCCAGCAGCGTAGGGACAGGGGGCAACACCGGGGAGCTGTTTTTT. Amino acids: CASSVGTGGNTGELFF.

CDR3 nucleotides: TGTGCCAGCAGTGAAGGTTTAGGTAGCGGGAGCGTGGGGACCCAGTACTTC. Its translation is CASSEGLGSGSVGTQYF. V usage is TRBV2 and J usage is TRBJ2-5, with 9 bases matching TRBD2. V gave up 1 base and J gave up 7 bases; unmatched junction bases: 13. There are 17 residues in the CDR3. The germline CDR1 and CDR2 sequences are SNHLY and FYNNEI.

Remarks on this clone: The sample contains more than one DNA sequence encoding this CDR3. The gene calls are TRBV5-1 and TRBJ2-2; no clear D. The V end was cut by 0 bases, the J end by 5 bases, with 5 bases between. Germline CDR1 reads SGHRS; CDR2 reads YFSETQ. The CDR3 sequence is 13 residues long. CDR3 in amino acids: CASSLVGTGELFF. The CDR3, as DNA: TGCGCCAGCAGCTTGGTCGGGACCGGGGAGCTGTTTTTT.

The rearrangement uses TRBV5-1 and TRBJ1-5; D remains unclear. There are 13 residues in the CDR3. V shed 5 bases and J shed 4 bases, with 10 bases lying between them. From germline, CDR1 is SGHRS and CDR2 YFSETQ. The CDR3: CASRVGENQPQHF. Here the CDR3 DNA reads TGCGCCAGCAGGGTGGGAGAGAATCAGCCCCAGCATTTT.

Here the CDR3 reads CASSLDWGLGYTF. CDR3 coding DNA: TGTGCCAGCAGTCTCGACTGGGGTCTCGGCTACACCTTC. V gene TRBV28 combines with J gene TRBJ1-2; D call uncertain. The CDR3 extends over 13 amino acids. V gave up 5 bases and J gave up 8 bases, with 15 bases separating them. Germline V gene sequence: CDR1 MDHEN, CDR2 SYDVKM.

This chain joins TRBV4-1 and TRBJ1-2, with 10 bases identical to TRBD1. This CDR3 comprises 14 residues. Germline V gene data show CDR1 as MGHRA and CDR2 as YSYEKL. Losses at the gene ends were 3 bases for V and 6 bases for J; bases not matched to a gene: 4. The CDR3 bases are TGCGCCAGCAGCCAGCCGGGACAGGGGAATGGCTACACCTTC. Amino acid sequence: CASSQPGQGNGYTF.

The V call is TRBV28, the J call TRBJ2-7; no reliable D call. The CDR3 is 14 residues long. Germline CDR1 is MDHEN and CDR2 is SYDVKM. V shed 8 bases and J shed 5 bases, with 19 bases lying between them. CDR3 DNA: TGTGCCAGCCGCTCTCCGGGTTCATTCAACGAGCAGTACTTC. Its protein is CASRSPGSFNEQYF.